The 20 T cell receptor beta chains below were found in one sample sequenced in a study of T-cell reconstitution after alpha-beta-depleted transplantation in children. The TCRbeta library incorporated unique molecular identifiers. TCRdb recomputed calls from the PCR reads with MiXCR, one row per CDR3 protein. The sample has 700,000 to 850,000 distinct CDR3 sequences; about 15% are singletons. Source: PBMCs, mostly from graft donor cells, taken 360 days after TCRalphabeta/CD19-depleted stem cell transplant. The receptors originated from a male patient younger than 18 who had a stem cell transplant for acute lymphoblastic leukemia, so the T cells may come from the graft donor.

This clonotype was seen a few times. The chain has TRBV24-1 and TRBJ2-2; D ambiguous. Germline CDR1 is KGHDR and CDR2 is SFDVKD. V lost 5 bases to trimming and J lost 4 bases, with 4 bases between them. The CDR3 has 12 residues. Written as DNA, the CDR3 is TGTGCCACCAGTGCCTCCACCGGGGAGCTGTTTTTT. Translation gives CATSASTGELFF.

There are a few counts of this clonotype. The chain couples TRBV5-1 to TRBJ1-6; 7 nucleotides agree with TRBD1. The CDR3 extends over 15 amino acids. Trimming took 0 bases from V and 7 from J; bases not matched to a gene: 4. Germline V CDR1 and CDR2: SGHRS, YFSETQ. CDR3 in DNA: TGCGCCAGCAGCTTGGACAGGGGACCCAATTCACCCCTCCACTTT. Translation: CASSLDRGPNSPLHF.

The CDR3 sequence: CASSVGWLSSYNEQFF. In DNA form, the CDR3 reads TGTGCCAGCAGCGTAGGGTGGCTAAGCTCCTACAATGAGCAGTTCTTC. The rearrangement uses TRBV9 and TRBJ2-1; D ambiguous. This CDR3 region has 16 residues. Per germline, CDR1 SGDLS and CDR2 YYNGEE. V was shortened by 0 bases and J by 0 bases, with 10 bases between the two germline ends.

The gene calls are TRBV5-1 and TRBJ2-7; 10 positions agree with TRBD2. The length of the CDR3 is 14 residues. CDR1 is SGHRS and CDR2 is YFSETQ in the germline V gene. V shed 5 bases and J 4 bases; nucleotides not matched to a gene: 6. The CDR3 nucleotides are TGCGCCAGCAGATTAGCGGGAGGTCTATACGAGCAGTACTTC. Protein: CASRLAGGLYEQYF.

This CDR3 reads CSKRLSSTDTQYF. Written as DNA, the CDR3 is TGCAGTAAACGGCTCTCTAGCACAGATACGCAGTATTTT. V usage is TRBV20-1 and J usage is TRBJ2-3; D gene unclear. CDR1 and CDR2 (germline): DFQATT, SNEGSKA (reference sequence). Between the trimmed V and J ends, which lost 8 bases and 0 bases, there was a span of 12 bases. This CDR3 has 13 amino acids.

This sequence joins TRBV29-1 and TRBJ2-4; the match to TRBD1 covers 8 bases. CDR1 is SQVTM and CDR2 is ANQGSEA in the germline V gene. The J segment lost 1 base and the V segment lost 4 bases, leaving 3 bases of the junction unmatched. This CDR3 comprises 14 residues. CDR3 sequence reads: CSVGQGSAKNIQYF. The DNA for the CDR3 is TGCAGCGTTGGACAGGGGTCCGCCAAAAACATTCAGTACTTC.

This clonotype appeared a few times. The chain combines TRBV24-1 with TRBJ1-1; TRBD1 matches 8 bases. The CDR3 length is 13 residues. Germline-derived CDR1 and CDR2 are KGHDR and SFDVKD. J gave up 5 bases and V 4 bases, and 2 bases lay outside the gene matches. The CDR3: CATSDWTGTEAFF. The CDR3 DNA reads TGTGCCACCAGTGACTGGACAGGGACTGAAGCTTTCTTT.

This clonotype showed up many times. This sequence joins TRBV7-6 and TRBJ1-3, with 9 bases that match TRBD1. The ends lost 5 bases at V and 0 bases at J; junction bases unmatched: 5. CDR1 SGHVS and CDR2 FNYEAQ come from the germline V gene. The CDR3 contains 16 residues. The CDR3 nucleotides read TGTGCCAGCAGCACGACAGGGGGTTACTCTGGAAACACCATATATTTT. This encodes CASSTTGGYSGNTIYF. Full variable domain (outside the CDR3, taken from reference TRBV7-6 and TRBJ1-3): GAGVSQSPRYKVTKRGQDVALRCDPISGHVSLYWYRQALGQGPEFLTYFNYEAQQDKSGLPNDRFSAERPEGSISTLTIQRTEQRDSAMYRCASSTTGGYSGNTIYFGEGSWLTVV.

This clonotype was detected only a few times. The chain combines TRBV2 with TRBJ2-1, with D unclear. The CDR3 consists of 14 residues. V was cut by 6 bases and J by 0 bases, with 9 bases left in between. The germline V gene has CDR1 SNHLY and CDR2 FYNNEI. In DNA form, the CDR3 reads TGTGCCAGCAGAAGTGGACCCTCCTACAATGAGCAGTTCTTC. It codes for CASRSGPSYNEQFF. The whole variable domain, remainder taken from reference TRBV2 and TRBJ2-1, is EPEVTQTPSHQVTQMGQEVILRCVPISNHLYFYWYRQILGQKVEFLVSFYNNEISEKSEIFDDQFSVERPDGSNFTLKIRSTKLEDSAMYFCASRSGPSYNEQFFGPGTRLTVL.

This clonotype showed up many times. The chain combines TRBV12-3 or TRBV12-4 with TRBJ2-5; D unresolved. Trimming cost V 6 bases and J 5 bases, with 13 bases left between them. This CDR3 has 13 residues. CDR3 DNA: TGTGCCAGCAGCCTGGAGCTTTGGGAGACCCAGTACTTC. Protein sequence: CASSLELWETQYF.

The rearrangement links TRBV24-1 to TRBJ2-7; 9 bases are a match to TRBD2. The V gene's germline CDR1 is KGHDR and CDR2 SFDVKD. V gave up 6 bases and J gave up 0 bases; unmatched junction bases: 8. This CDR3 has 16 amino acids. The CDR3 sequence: CATSLRVAGASYEQYF. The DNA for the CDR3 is TGTGCCACCAGTCTCCGGGTAGCGGGAGCCTCCTACGAGCAGTACTTC.

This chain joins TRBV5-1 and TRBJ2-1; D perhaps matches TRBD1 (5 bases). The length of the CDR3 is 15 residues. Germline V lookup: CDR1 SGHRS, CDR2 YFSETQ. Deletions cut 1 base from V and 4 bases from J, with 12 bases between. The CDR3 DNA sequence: TGCGCCAGCAGCTTGAGGGGCGCGGATTACAATGAGCAGTTCTTC. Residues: CASSLRGADYNEQFF. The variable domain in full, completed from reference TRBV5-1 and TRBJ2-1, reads KAGVTQTPRYLIKTRGQQVTLSCSPISGHRSVSWYQQTPGQGLQFLFEYFSETQRNKGNFPGRFSGRQFSNSRSEMNVSTLELGDSALYLCASSLRGADYNEQFFGPGTRLTVL.

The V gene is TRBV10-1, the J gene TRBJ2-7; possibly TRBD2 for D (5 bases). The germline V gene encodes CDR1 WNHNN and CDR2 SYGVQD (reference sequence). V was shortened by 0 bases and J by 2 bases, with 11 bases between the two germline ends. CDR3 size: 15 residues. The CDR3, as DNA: TGCGCCAGCAGTGAGTCACGAGGGCGCCCCTACGAGCAGTACTTC. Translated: CASSESRGRPYEQYF.

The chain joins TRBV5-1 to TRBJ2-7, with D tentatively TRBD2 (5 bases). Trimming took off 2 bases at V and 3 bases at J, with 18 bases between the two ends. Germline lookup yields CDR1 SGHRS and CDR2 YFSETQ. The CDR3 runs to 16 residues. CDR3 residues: CASSLGSGRGNYEQYF. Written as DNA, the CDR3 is TGCGCCAGCAGCTTAGGATCGGGCCGGGGAAACTACGAGCAGTACTTC.

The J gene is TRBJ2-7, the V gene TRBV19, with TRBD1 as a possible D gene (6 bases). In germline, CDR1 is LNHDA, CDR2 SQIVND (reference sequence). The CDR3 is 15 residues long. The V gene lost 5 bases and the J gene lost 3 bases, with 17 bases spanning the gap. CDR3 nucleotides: TGTGCCAGTAGTCCGAGGACAGTTCTTAACTACGAGCAGTACTTC. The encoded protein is CASSPRTVLNYEQYF.

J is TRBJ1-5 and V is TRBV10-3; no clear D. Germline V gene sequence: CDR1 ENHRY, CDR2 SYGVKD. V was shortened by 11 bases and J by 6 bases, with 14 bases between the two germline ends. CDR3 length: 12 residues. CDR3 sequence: CAAGSGFQPQHF. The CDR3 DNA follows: TGTGCCGCCGGTTCGGGATTTCAGCCCCAGCATTTT.

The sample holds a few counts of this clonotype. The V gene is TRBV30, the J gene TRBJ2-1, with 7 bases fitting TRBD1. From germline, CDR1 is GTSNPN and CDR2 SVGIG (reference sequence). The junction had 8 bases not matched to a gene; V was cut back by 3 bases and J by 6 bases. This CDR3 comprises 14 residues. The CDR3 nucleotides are TGTGCCTGGAGCACAATTAGACAGGGCAATGAGCAGTTCTTC. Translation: CAWSTIRQGNEQFF.

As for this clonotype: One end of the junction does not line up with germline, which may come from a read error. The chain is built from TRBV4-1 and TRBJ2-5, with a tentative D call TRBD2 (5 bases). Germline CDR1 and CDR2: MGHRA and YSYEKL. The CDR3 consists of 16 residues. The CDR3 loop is CASSQEVAGLQETRYF. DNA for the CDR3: TGCGCCAGCAGCCAAGAAGTGGCTGGACTTCAAGAGACCCGGTACTTC.

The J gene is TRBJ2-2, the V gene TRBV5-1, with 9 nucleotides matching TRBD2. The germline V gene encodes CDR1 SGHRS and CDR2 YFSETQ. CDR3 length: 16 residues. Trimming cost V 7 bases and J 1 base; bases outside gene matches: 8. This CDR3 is CASGSQTSGNTGELFF. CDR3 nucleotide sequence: TGCGCCAGCGGCTCTCAGACTAGCGGGAACACCGGGGAGCTGTTTTTT.

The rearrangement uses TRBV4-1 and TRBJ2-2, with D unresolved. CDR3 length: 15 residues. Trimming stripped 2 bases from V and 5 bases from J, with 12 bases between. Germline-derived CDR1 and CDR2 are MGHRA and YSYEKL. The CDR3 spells CASSQSPGPTGELFF. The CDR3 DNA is TGCGCCAGCAGCCAATCCCCGGGCCCGACCGGGGAGCTGTTTTTT.